This record covers a single T cell receptor (beta chain). A single base separates this from a much larger clone, so it may be a read error. This CDR3 comprises 14 residues. Germline V gene data show CDR1 as MNHEY and CDR2 as SVGAGI. Patients were left out if they had other autoimmune diseases, uncontrolled infections, pregnancy or lactation. The data were taken from a study of Graves' ophthalmopathy and Graves' hyperthyroidism. Amplification of TCR beta CDR3 regions used RNA transcripts. First-round RT-PCR used HTBI primers; second-round multiplex PCR followed. TCRdb fed the multiplex PCR reads into MiXCR, producing one record per CDR3 protein. The data contain about 550,000 distinct CDR3 sequences, less than 40% of them singletons.

Material: peripheral blood or thyroid tissue (not recorded which). The sequence was obtained from an adult man with Graves' hyperthyroidism. This chain uses TRBV6-5 with TRBJ1-2; a weak D match, TRBD1 (5 bases). Here the CDR3 reads CASSYMGGTYGYAF. For the CDR3, the DNA is TGTGCCAGCAGTTATATGGGAGGGACCTATGGCTACGCCTTC.